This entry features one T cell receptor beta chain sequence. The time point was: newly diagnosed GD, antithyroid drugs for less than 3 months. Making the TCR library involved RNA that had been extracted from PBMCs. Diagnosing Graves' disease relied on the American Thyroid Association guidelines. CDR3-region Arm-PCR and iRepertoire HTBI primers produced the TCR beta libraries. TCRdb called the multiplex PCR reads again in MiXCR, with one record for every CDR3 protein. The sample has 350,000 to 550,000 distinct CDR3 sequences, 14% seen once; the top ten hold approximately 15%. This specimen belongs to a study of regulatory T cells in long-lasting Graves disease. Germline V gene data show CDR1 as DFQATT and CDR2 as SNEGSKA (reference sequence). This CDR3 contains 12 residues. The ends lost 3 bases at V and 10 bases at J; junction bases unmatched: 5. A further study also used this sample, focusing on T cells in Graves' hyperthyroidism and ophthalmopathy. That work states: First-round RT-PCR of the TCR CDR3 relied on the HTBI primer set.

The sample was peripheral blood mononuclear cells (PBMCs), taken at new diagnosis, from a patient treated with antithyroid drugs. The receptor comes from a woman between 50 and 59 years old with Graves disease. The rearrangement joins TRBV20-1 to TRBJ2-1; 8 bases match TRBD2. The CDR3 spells CSARKVAGEQFF. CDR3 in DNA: TGCAGTGCTAGGAAGGTAGCGGGAGAGCAGTTCTTC.